One and the same sample provided the 14 T cell receptor beta chains below, sequenced in a study of tumor-infiltrating lymphocytes in localized non-small cell lung cancer (dated by TCRdb to the early 2020s). Libraries came from the immunoSEQ multiplex PCR assay. TCRdb provides this immuneACCESS table in a form limited to in-frame rearrangements. Some clones are lacking; in checked studies, under half of them reflect an unresolved V gene, and why the rest are absent is not known. The sample contains more than 15,000 clones, almost 70% of them found a single time. Clones ranked in the top ten supply around 6.3% of the sample. Specimen: lung tumor tissue. These receptors came from a human donor with non-small cell lung cancer.

This chain connects TRBV4-2 to TRBJ1-4, with D unclear. Per germline, CDR1 LGHNA and CDR2 YNFKEQ. Trimming stripped 4 bases from V and 7 bases from J, with 10 bases between. The CDR3 has 13 residues. For the CDR3, the DNA is TGTGCCAGCAGCCTCCCTGACCGTGAAAAACTGTTTTTT. Protein: CASSLPDREKLFF.

The V gene is TRBV30, the J gene TRBJ2-3; D is uncertain. Trimming took off 7 bases at V and 2 bases at J, with 10 bases between the two ends. Germline CDR1 GTSNPN, CDR2 SVGIG (reference sequence). This CDR3 spans 12 amino acids. The CDR3 DNA follows: TGTGCCTCAAGGGCAGCCACAGATACGCAGTATTTT. Encoded protein: CASRAATDTQYF.

The chain combines TRBV29-1 with TRBJ2-5; 7 nucleotides align to TRBD1. Losses at the gene ends were 5 bases for V and 2 bases for J; bases not matched to a gene: 8. The CDR3 spans 14 residues. In germline, CDR1 is SQVTM, CDR2 ANQGSEA. The DNA of the CDR3 is TGCAGCGTTCCCGACAGGGCACGACAAGAGACCCAGTACTTC. Translating it yields CSVPDRARQETQYF. The variable domain in full, completed from reference TRBV29-1 and TRBJ2-5, reads SAVISQKPSRDICQRGTSLTIQCQVDSQVTMMFWYRQQPGQSLTLIATANQGSEATYESGFVIDKFPISRPNLTFSTLTVSNMSPEDSSIYLCSVPDRARQETQYFGPGTRLLVL.

This clone showed up just once. J is TRBJ2-3 and V is TRBV5-4; D ambiguous. The CDR3 covers 14 residues. The V gene lost 0 bases and the J gene lost 4 bases, with 9 bases spanning the gap. Germline assignment: CDR1 SGHNT and CDR2 YYREEE (reference sequence). The CDR3 loop is CASSLDLGSDTQYF. The CDR3 DNA is TGTGCCAGCAGCTTGGATCTGGGGTCAGATACGCAGTATTTT.

This clone was seen a handful of times. This chain joins TRBV11-3 and TRBJ1-2, with 10 bases lining up with TRBD1. There are 16 residues in the CDR3. Unmatched junction bases numbered 12, after V lost 6 bases and J lost 5 bases. Germline V CDR1 and CDR2: SGHNT, YENEEA. CDR3: CASRHRGQGRLYGYTF. In nucleotides, the CDR3 is TGTGCCAGCAGGCATAGGGGACAGGGGCGCCTATATGGCTACACCTTC.

This CDR3 reads CASSNRGLGAFF. In nucleotides, the CDR3 is TGTGCCAGCAGTAACAGGGGACTAGGAGCTTTCTTT. The gene calls are TRBV6-6 and TRBJ1-1; 7 bases align to TRBD1. The CDR3 length is 12 residues. J was trimmed by 10 bases and V by 5 bases; bases with no gene match: 7. Germline-derived CDR1 and CDR2 are MNHNY and SVGAGI (reference sequence).

The CDR3 DNA reads as TGTGCCAGCAGTCCGGATGCGACAGGGGATGGCTACACCTTC. The encoded protein is CASSPDATGDGYTF. The chain couples TRBV5-2 to TRBJ1-2; the DNA was not used to check the table's D call, TRBD1. TRBV5-2 is assigned pseudogene status. This CDR3 comprises 14 residues.

The chain is built from TRBV14 and TRBJ2-5, with D unresolved. CDR1 SGHDN and CDR2 FVKESK come from the germline V gene. Between the trimmed V and J ends, which lost 0 bases and 5 bases, there was a span of 7 bases. The CDR3 contains 13 residues. In nucleotides, the CDR3 is TGTGCCAGCAGCCAAGATGAAGTTGAGACCCAGTACTTC. It codes for CASSQDEVETQYF.

This rearrangement joins TRBV10-2 to TRBJ2-3; maybe TRBD1 (5 bases). The germline V gene has CDR1 WSHSY and CDR2 SAAADI. The CDR3 covers 18 residues. V lost 3 bases and J lost 0, with 19 bases in between. The CDR3 reads CASSDVMRTLTSTDTQYF. The CDR3, as DNA: TGCGCCAGCAGTGATGTAATGAGGACATTGACTAGCACAGATACGCAGTATTTT.

The rearrangement links TRBV9 to TRBJ1-1; no reliable D call. CDR3 length equals 14 residues. Germline CDR1 and CDR2: SGDLS and YYNGEE. Trimming removed 0 bases at V and 4 bases at J, with 10 bases between. CDR3 loop: CASSVDSFSTEAFF. CDR3 DNA sequence: TGTGCCAGCAGCGTAGATAGCTTCTCCACTGAAGCTTTCTTT.

The V gene is TRBV30, the J gene TRBJ1-2; a weak D match, TRBD1 (5 bases). Per the germline V gene, CDR1 is GTSNPN and CDR2 is SVGIG (reference sequence). The CDR3 runs 11 residues. V was trimmed by 3 bases and J by 7 bases, leaving 9 bases between them. CDR3 DNA: TGTGCCTGGAGCCGGGACGGTGGCTACACCTTC. It codes for CAWSRDGGYTF.

The rearrangement uses TRBV11-2 and TRBJ2-3, with a possible D match to TRBD2 (6 bases). The V gene's germline CDR1 is SGHAT and CDR2 FQNNGV. The CDR3 extends over 16 amino acids. Trimming removed 0 bases from V and 2 bases from J, with 12 bases in between. CDR3 nucleotide sequence: TGTGCCAGCAGCTTAGATGGACGGGGGAACACAGATACGCAGTATTTT. As protein: CASSLDGRGNTDTQYF.

The chain recombines TRBV30 with TRBJ1-5; D ambiguous. The CDR3 is 14 residues long. Germline CDR1 is GTSNPN and CDR2 is SVGIG (reference sequence). Deletions cut 2 bases from V and 4 bases from J, with 12 bases between. In DNA, the CDR3 is TGTGCCTGGAGTCCTGGCGGCGGAAATCAGCCCCAGCATTTT. The encoded protein is CAWSPGGGNQPQHF. Drawing the rest from reference TRBV30 and TRBJ1-5, the complete variable domain is SQTIHQWPATLVQPVGSPLSLECTVEGTSNPNLYWYRQAAGRGLQLLFYSVGIGQISSEVPQNLSASRPQDRQFILSSKKLLLSDSGFYLCAWSPGGGNQPQHFGDGTRLSIL.

The CDR3 region has the DNA TGTGCCAGCAGCTTTCGGGGGGAAAACATTCAGTACTTC. Its protein product is CASSFRGENIQYF. This sequence joins TRBV7-9 and TRBJ2-4, with TRBD2 matching over 7 bases. V gave up 3 bases and J gave up 5 bases; unmatched junction bases: 1. Germline CDR1 reads SEHNR; CDR2 reads FQNEAQ (reference sequence). This CDR3 region has 13 residues.